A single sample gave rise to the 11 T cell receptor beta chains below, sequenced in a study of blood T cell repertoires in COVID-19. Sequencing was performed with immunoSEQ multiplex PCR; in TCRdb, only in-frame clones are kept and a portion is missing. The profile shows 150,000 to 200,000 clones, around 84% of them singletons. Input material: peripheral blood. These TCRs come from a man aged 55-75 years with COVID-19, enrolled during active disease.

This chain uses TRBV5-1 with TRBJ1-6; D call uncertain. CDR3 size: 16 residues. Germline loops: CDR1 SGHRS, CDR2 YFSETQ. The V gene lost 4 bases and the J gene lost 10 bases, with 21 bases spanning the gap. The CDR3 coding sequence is TGCGCCAGCAGCAAGCGCGAGAGTGGACTTGGATCACCCCTCCACTTT. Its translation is CASSKRESGLGSPLHF.

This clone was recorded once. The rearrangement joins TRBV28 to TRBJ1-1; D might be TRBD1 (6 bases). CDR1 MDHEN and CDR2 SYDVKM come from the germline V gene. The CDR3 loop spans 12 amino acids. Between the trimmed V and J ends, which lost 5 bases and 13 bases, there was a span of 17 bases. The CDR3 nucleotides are TGTGCCAGCAGTACCGGGGGCGGGGGTGATTTCTTT. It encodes CASSTGGGGDFF.

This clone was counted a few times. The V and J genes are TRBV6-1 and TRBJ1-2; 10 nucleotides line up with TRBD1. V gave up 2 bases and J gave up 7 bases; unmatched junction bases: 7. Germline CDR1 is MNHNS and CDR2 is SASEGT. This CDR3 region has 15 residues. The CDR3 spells CASSEPGTGVSGYTF. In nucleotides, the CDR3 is TGTGCCAGCAGTGAACCCGGGACAGGGGTGTCTGGCTACACCTTC.

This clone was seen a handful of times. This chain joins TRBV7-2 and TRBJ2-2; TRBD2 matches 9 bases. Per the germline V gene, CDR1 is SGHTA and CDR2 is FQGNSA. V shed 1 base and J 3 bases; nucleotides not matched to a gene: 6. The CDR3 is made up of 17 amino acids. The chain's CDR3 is CASSLDSGRSYTGELFF. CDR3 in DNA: TGTGCCAGCAGCTTAGATAGCGGGAGAAGTTACACCGGGGAGCTGTTTTTT.

CDR3 protein: CASSSRGIYEPQHF. The CDR3 DNA sequence: TGTGCCAGTAGTTCCAGGGGCATTTACGAGCCCCAGCATTTT. The chain uses TRBV19 and TRBJ1-5; possible D gene TRBD1, 6 bases. V was cut by 5 bases and J by 8 bases, with 16 bases left in between. The CDR3 runs 14 residues. From germline, CDR1 is LNHDA and CDR2 SQIVND (reference sequence).

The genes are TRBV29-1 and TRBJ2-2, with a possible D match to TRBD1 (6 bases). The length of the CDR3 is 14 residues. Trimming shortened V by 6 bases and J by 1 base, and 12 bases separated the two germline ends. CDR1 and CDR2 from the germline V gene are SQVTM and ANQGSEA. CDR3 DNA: TGCAGCGTAGGGATCAGGGGGAACACCGGGGAGCTGTTTTTT. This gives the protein CSVGIRGNTGELFF.

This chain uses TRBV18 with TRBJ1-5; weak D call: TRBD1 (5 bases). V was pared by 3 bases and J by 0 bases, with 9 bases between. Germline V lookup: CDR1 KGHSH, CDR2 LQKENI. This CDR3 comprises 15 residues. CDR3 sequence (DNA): TGTGCCAGCTCACCGACAGCTGATAGCAATCAGCCCCAGCATTTT. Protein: CASSPTADSNQPQHF.

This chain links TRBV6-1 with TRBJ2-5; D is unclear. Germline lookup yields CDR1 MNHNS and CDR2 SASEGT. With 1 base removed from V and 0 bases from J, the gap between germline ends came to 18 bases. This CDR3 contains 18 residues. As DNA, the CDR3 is TGTGCCAGCAGTGAAGGGATAATTAATGGCGGATACCAAGAGACCCAGTACTTC. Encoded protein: CASSEGIINGGYQETQYF.

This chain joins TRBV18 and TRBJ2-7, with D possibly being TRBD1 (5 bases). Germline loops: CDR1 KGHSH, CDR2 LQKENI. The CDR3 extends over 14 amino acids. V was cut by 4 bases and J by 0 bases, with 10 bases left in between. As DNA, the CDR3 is TGTGCCAGCTCACGCCAGGGAAGCTCCTACGAGCAGTACTTC. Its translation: CASSRQGSSYEQYF.

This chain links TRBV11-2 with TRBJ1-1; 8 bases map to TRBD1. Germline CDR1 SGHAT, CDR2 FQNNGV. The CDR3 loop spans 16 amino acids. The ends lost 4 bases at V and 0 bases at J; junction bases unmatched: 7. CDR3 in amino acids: CASSSQGTGVNTEAFF. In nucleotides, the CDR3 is TGTGCCAGCAGCTCCCAGGGGACAGGAGTGAACACTGAAGCTTTCTTT. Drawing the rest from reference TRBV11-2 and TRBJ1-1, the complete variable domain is EAGVAQSPRYKIIEKRQSVAFWCNPISGHATLYWYQQILGQGPKLLIQFQNNGVVDDSQLPKDRFSAERLKGVDSTLKIQPAKLEDSAVYLCASSSQGTGVNTEAFFGQGTRLTVV.

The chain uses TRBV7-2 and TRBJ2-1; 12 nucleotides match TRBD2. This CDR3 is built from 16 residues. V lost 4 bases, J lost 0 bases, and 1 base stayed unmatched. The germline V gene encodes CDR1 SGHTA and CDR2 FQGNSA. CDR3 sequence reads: CASSSSGGGSYNEQFF. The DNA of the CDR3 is TGTGCCAGCAGCTCTAGCGGGGGGGGCTCCTACAATGAGCAGTTCTTC.